A selection of T cell receptor beta chains follows, all from one sample in a study of blood T cell repertoires in COVID-19. Only in-frame clones appear in the TCRdb table, and some are missing; sequencing was by immunoSEQ multiplex PCR. The table includes 270,000 or so clones, 89% detected once. Sequencing used peripheral blood. The source is a woman between 40 and 55 years old who had recovered from COVID-19. Both conserved end residues are part of each CDR3. The order of the fields is CDR3 protein, CDR3 DNA, J gene, D gene, V gene, clone size. The D gene is left open where the match is weak. Clone size appears in some rows only: once, few, many, or a class for an expanded clone.

CASRPSKGNYGYTF | TGTGCCAGCAGACCGTCGAAGGGGAACTATGGCTACACCTTC | TRBJ1-2 | - | TRBV6-6 | once
CASRLEQGHQETQYF | TGTGCCAGCAGACTAGAACAGGGTCACCAAGAGACCCAGTACTTC | TRBJ2-5 | - | TRBV2 | -
CASSILGSPARAGELFF | TGTGCCAGTAGTATCCTGGGCTCCCCGGCGAGGGCCGGGGAGCTGTTTTTT | TRBJ2-2 | - | TRBV19 | -
CASSVEGSGGQTDTQYF | TGTGCCAGCAGCGTAGAGGGGTCGGGGGGGCAAACGGATACGCAGTATTTT | TRBJ2-3 | TRBD2 | TRBV9 | -
CASLTGTGTPFF | TGTGCCAGCCTAACCGGGACAGGTACACCATTCTTT | TRBJ1-1 | TRBD1 | TRBV28 | -
CASRPRQNNEKLFF | TGTGCCAGCAGGCCAAGACAGAATAATGAAAAACTGTTTTTT | TRBJ1-4 | - | TRBV7-2 | -
CASSPRVLTNGYTF | TGTGCCAGCAGCCCCAGGGTCCTGACAAATGGCTACACCTTC | TRBJ1-2 | - | TRBV7-2 | -
CASSYGQGAYEQFF | TGTGCCAGCAGTTACGGGCAGGGGGCTTATGAGCAGTTCTTC | TRBJ2-1 | TRBD1 | TRBV6-5 | -
CASSPALTGNYEQYF | TGCGCCAGCAGCCCGGCCCTTACAGGGAACTACGAGCAGTACTTC | TRBJ2-7 | - | TRBV4-1 | -
CASRTASGQPSGEQYF | TGTGCCAGCCGGACCGCCTCGGGACAGCCCTCCGGCGAGCAGTACTTC | TRBJ2-7 | TRBD1 | TRBV6-6 | -
CAPPGVGETQYF | TGTGCCCCTCCGGGGGTTGGAGAGACCCAGTACTTC | TRBJ2-5 | - | TRBV6-5 | -
CASSINQETQYF | TGTGCCAGCAGCATTAATCAAGAGACCCAGTACTTC | TRBJ2-5 | - | TRBV11-2 | -
CASTLTGQGYNEQFF | TGTGCCAGTACCCTAACGGGACAGGGTTACAATGAGCAGTTCTTC | TRBJ2-1 | TRBD1 | TRBV19 | -
CASLSRTSGGPNTGELFF | TGTGCCAGTTTATCCCGGACTAGCGGGGGACCAAACACCGGGGAGCTGTTTTTT | TRBJ2-2 | TRBD2 | TRBV7-9 | -
CASSESGTDTIYF | TGTGCCAGCAGTGAATCCGGGACAGACACCATATATTTT | TRBJ1-3 | TRBD1 | TRBV28 | -
CAISPGQWSNQPQHF | TGTGCCATTTCCCCGGGACAATGGAGCAATCAGCCCCAGCATTTT | TRBJ1-5 | - | TRBV10-3 | once
CASGTGLPSF | TGTGCCAGCGGGACGGGACTCCCGTCCTTC | TRBJ2-7 | - | TRBV5-5 | once
CASSRGGLRETQYF | TGTGCCAGCAGTAGGGGCGGTCTAAGGGAGACCCAGTACTTC | TRBJ2-5 | - | TRBV11-3 | few
CAWSGGYGYTF | TGTGCCTGGTCAGGGGGATATGGCTACACCTTC | TRBJ1-2 | TRBD1 | TRBV30 | -
CASSLAGLKKNEQFF | TGTGCCAGCAGCTTAGCGGGCCTAAAGAAAAATGAGCAGTTCTTC | TRBJ2-1 | - | TRBV7-6 | -
CASSKRDHSTDTQYF | TGTGCCAGCAGTAAGCGGGACCATAGCACAGATACGCAGTATTTT | TRBJ2-3 | TRBD2 | TRBV2 | -
CASSLNTVVVQFF | TGTGCCAGCAGCTTAAATACTGTGGTGGTGCAGTTCTTC | TRBJ2-1 | - | TRBV7-9 | -
CASSVSNYGYTF | TGTGCCAGCAGCGTCAGTAACTATGGCTACACCTTC | TRBJ1-2 | - | TRBV9 | -
CASSIGGGPYNEQFF | TGTGCCAGTAGTATAGGGGGAGGGCCGTACAATGAGCAGTTCTTC | TRBJ2-1 | TRBD2 | TRBV19 | -
CASSLGGLSGNTIYF | TGTGCCAGCAGCTTAGGGGGCCTCTCTGGAAACACCATATATTTT | TRBJ1-3 | - | TRBV7-2 | -
CASSLSLETQYF | TGTGCCAGCAGCTTATCACTAGAAACGCAGTATTTT | TRBJ2-3 | - | TRBV7-9 | once
CASRGTGAGQPQHF | TGTGCCAGCAGGGGTACGGGAGCTGGGCAGCCCCAGCATTTT | TRBJ1-5 | - | TRBV27 | -
CASTRSRHGYTF | TGTGCCAGCACGAGATCTCGCCATGGCTACACCTTC | TRBJ1-2 | - | TRBV28 | -
CASSLGQYNEQFF | TGTGCCAGCAGCTTGGGACAGTACAATGAGCAGTTCTTC | TRBJ2-1 | TRBD1 | TRBV11-2 | -
CASSPFLRRAGGTDTQYF | TGCGCCAGCAGCCCCTTTCTGAGGAGGGCGGGGGGCACAGATACGCAGTATTTT | TRBJ2-3 | TRBD2 | TRBV4-3 | -
CASSMSGNQPQHF | TGTGCCAGTAGTATGTCCGGGAATCAGCCCCAGCATTTT | TRBJ1-5 | - | TRBV19 | -
CASSRPGTSGGAGNIQYF | TGCGCCAGCAGTCGTCCCGGGACTAGCGGGGGGGCCGGGAACATTCAGTACTTC | TRBJ2-4 | TRBD2 | TRBV10-1 | -
CAWSRLPSDGYTF | TGTGCCTGGAGCCGATTGCCATCGGATGGCTACACCTTC | TRBJ1-2 | - | TRBV30 | -
CASRPLPGQGIYGYTF | TGCGCCAGCAGACCTCTTCCGGGACAGGGGATCTATGGCTACACCTTC | TRBJ1-2 | TRBD1 | TRBV4-1 | -
CASSNSGANVLTF | TGTGCCAGCTCCAACTCTGGGGCCAACGTCCTGACTTTC | TRBJ2-6 | - | TRBV6-5 | -
CASSATRGRGDTQYF | TGTGCCAGCAGTGCAACCCGGGGTCGAGGCGATACGCAGTATTTT | TRBJ2-3 | - | TRBV25-1 | -
CSVEGFLGLAGGPVTGELFF | TGCAGCGTTGAGGGGTTCCTCGGACTAGCGGGAGGCCCCGTCACCGGGGAGCTGTTTTTT | TRBJ2-2 | TRBD2 | TRBV29-1 | -
CASIRGTEAFF | TGTGCCAGTATACGGGGCACTGAAGCTTTCTTT | TRBJ1-1 | - | TRBV19 | -
CASTPGASYEQYF | TGTGCCAGCACCCCAGGGGCCTCCTACGAGCAGTACTTC | TRBJ2-7 | - | TRBV2 | -
CASSLNRAGLAGSEQFF | TGTGCCAGCAGCTTGAATCGGGCCGGACTAGCGGGGAGTGAGCAGTTCTTC | TRBJ2-1 | TRBD2 | TRBV7-7 | -
CASSPRTSGTHEQFF | TGTGCCAGCAGTCCAAGGACTAGCGGGACCCATGAGCAGTTCTTC | TRBJ2-1 | TRBD2 | TRBV2 | -
CASSELSGGSGELFF | TGTGCCAGCAGTGAATTAAGCGGTGGGAGCGGGGAGCTGTTTTTT | TRBJ2-2 | - | TRBV6-1 | -
CASSPGTGGYEQYF | TGTGCCAGCAGCCCCGGGACAGGGGGCTACGAGCAGTACTTC | TRBJ2-7 | TRBD1 | TRBV11-2 | once
CASSLGSFLSTEAFF | TGTGCCAGCAGCCTCGGGTCTTTTTTGAGCACTGAAGCTTTCTTT | TRBJ1-1 | - | TRBV6-5 | -
CASRSGNADTQYF | TGCGCCAGCAGGTCGGGGAACGCAGATACGCAGTATTTT | TRBJ2-3 | - | TRBV10-2 | -
CAWTGKNIQYF | TGTGCCTGGACGGGGAAAAACATTCAGTACTTC | TRBJ2-4 | - | TRBV30 | -
CASSRPGQGYEQYF | TGTGCCAGCAGTCGACCGGGACAGGGTTACGAGCAGTACTTC | TRBJ2-7 | TRBD1 | TRBV2 | once
CASSFFVATYEQYF | TGTGCCAGCAGCTTCTTTGTTGCTACCTACGAGCAGTACTTC | TRBJ2-7 | - | TRBV7-2 | -